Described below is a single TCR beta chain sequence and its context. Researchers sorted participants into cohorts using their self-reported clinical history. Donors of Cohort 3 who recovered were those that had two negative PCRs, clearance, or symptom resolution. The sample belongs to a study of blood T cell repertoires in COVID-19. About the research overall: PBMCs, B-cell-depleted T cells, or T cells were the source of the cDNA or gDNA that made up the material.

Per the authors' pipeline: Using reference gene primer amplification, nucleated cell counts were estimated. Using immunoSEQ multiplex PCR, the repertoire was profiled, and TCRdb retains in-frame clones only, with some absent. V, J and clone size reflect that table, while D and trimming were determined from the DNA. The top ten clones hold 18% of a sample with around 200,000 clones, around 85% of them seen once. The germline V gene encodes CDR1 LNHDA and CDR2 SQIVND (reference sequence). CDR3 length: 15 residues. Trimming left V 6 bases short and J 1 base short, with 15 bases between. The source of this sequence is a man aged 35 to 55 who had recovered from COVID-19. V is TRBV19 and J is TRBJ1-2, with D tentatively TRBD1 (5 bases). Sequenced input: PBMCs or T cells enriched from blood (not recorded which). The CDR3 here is CASSPKVGGNYGYTF. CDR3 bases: TGTGCCAGTAGCCCTAAGGTCGGGGGTAACTATGGCTACACCTTC.